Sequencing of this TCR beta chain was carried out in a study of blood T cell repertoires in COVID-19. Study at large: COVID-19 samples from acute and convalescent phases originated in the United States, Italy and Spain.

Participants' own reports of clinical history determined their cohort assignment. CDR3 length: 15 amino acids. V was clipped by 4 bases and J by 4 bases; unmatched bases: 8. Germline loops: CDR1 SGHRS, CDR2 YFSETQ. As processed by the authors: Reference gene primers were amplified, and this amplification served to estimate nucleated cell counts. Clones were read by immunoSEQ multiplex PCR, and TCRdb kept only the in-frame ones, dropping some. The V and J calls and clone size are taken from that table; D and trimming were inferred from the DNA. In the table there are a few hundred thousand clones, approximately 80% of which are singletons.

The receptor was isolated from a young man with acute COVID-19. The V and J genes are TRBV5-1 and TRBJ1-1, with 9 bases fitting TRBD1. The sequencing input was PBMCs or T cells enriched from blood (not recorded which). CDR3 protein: CASSAGQGLSTEAFF. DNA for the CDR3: TGCGCCAGCAGCGCCGGACAGGGGTTGAGCACTGAAGCTTTCTTT.